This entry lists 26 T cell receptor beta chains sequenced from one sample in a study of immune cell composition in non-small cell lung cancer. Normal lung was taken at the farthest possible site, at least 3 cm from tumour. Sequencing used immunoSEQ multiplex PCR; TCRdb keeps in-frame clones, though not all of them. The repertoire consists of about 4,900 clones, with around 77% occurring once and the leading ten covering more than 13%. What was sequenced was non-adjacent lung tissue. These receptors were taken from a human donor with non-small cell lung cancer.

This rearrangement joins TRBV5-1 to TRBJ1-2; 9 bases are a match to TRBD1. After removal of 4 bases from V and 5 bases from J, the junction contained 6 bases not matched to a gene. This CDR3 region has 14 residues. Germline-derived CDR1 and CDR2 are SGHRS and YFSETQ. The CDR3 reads CASSPGQGQYGYTF. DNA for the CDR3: TGCGCCAGCAGCCCCGGACAGGGGCAATATGGCTACACCTTC.

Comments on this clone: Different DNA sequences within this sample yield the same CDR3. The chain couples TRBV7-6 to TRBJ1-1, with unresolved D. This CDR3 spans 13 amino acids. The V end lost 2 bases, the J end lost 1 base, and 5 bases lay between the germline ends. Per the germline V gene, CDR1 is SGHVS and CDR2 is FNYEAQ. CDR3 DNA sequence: TGTGCCAGCAGCTTAAACACGAACACTGAAGCTTTCTTT. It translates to CASSLNTNTEAFF. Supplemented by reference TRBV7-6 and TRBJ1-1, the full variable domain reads GAGVSQSPRYKVTKRGQDVALRCDPISGHVSLYWYRQALGQGPEFLTYFNYEAQQDKSGLPNDRFSAERPEGSISTLTIQRTEQRDSAMYRCASSLNTNTEAFFGQGTRLTVV.

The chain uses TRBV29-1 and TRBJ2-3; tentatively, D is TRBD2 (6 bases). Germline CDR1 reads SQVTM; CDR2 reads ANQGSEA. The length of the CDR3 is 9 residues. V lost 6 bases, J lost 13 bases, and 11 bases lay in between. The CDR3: CSVTGGEYF. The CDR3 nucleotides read TGCAGCGTCACCGGAGGGGAGTATTTT.

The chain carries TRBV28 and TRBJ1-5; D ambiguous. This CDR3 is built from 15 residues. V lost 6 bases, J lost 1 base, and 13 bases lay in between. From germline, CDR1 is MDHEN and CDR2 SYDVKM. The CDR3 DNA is TGTGCCAGCAGCACCAGGACTGACAGCAATCAGCCCCAGCATTTT. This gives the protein CASSTRTDSNQPQHF.

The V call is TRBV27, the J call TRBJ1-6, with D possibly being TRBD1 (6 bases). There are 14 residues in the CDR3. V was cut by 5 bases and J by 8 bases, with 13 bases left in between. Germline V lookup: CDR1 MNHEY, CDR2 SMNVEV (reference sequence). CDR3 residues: CASSMDSLYSPLHF. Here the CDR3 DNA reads TGTGCCAGCAGTATGGACAGCCTCTATTCACCCCTCCACTTT.

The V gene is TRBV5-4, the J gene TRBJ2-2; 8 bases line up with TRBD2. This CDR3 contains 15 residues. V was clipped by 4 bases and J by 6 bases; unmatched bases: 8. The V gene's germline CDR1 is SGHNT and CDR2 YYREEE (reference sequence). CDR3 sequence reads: CASSPGTREAGELFF. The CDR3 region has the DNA TGTGCCAGCAGCCCCGGGACTAGAGAGGCCGGGGAGCTGTTTTTT. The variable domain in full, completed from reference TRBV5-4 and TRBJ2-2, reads ETGVTQSPTHLIKTRGQQVTLRCSSQSGHNTVSWYQQALGQGPQFIFQYYREEENGRGNFPPRFSGLQFPNYSSELNVNALELDDSALYLCASSPGTREAGELFFGEGSRLTVL.

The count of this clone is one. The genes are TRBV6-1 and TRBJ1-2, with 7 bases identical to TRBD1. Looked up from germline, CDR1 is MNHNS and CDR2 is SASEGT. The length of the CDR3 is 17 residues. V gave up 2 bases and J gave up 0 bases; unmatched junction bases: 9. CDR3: CASSEIRQGRANYGYTF. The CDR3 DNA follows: TGTGCCAGCAGTGAAATCCGACAGGGTCGAGCTAACTATGGCTACACCTTC.

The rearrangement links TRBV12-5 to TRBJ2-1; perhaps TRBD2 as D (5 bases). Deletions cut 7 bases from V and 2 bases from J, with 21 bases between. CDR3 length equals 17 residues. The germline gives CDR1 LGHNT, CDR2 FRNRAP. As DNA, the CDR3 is TGTGCTAGTGCTCTACTAGTTACCTCAAGCGCCTACAATGAGCAGTTCTTC. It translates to CASALLVTSSAYNEQFF.

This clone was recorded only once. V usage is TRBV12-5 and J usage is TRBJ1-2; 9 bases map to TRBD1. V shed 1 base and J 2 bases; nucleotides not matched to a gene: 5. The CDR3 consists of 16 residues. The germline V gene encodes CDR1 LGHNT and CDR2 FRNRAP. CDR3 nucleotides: TGTGCTAGTGGTTTGGAAACAGGGGGCGCGAACTATGGCTACACCTTC. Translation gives CASGLETGGANYGYTF.

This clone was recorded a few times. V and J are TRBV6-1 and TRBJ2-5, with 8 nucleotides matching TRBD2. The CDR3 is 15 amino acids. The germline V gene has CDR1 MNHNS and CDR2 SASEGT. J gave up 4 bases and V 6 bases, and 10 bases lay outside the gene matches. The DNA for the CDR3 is TGTGCCAGCAGCCCTGCGGGGGCGGGGGGAGAGACCCAGTACTTC. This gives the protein CASSPAGAGGETQYF.

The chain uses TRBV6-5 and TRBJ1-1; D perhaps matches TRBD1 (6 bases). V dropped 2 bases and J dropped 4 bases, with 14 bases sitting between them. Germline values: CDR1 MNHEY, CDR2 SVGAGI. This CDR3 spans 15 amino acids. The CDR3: CASSYTGQGPTEAFF. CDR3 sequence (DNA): TGTGCCAGCAGTTACACAGGGCAGGGTCCCACTGAAGCTTTCTTT.

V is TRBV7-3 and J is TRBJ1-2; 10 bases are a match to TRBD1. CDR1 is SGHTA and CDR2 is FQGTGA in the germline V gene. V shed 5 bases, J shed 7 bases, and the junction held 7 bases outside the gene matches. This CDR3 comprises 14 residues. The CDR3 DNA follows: TGTGCCAGCAGCCCCGGACAGGGGGAAACTGGCTACACCTTC. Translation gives CASSPGQGETGYTF. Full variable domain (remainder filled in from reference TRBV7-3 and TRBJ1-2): GAGVSQTPSNKVTEKGKYVELRCDPISGHTALYWYRQSLGQGPEFLIYFQGTGAADDSGLPNDRFFAVRPEGSVSTLKIQRTERGDSAVYLCASSPGQGETGYTFGSGTRLTVV.

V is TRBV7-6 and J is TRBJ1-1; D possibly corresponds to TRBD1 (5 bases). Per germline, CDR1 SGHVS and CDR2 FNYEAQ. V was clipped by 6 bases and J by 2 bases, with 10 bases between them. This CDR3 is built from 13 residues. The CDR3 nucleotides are TGTGCCAGCAGTGAAGACAGCAACACTGAAGCTTTCTTT. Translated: CASSEDSNTEAFF. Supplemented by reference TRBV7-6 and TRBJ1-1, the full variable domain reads GAGVSQSPRYKVTKRGQDVALRCDPISGHVSLYWYRQALGQGPEFLTYFNYEAQQDKSGLPNDRFSAERPEGSISTLTIQRTEQRDSAMYRCASSEDSNTEAFFGQGTRLTVV.

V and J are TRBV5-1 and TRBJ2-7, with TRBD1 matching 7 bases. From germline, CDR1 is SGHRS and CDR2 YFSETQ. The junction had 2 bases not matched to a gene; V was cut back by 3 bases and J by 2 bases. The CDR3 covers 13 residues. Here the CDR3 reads CASSSQGAYEQYF. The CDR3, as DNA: TGCGCCAGCAGCTCTCAGGGGGCCTACGAGCAGTACTTC.

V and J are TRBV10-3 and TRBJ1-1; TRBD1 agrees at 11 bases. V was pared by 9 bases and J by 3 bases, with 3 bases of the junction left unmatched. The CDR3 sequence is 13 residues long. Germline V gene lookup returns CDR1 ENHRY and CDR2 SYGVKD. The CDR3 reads CAMRDRGDTEAFF. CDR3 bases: TGTGCCATGAGGGACAGGGGGGACACTGAAGCTTTCTTT.

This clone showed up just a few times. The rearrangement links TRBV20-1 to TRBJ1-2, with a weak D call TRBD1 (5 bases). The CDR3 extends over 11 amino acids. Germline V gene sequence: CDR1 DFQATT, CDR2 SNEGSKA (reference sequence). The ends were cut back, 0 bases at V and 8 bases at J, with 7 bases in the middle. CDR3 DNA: TGCAGTGCTAGAGACAGGGAAGGCTACACCTTC. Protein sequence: CSARDREGYTF.

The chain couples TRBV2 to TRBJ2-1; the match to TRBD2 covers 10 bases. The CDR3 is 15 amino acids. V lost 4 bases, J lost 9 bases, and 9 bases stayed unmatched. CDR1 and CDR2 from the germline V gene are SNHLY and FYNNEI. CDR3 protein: CASSVGLAGVVEQFF. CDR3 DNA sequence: TGTGCCAGCAGTGTGGGCCTAGCGGGAGTCGTTGAGCAGTTCTTC.

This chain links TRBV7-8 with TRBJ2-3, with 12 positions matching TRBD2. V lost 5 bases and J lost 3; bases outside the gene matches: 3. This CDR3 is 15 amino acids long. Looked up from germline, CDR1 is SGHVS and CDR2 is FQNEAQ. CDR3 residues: CASSLLAGGTDTQYF. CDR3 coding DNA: TGTGCCAGCAGCCTACTAGCGGGGGGAACAGATACGCAGTATTTT.

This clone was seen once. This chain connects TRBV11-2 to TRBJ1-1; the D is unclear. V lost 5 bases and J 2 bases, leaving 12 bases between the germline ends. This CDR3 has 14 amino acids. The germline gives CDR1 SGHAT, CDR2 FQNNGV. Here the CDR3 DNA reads TGTGCCAGCAGCCTAGGGTCGGTAAACACTGAAGCTTTCTTT. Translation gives CASSLGSVNTEAFF.

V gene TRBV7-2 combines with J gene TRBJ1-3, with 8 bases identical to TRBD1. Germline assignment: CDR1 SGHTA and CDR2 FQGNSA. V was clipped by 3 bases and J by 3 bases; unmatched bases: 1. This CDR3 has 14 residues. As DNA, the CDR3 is TGTGCCAGCAGCTTGGACAGGGATGGAAACACCATATATTTT. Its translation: CASSLDRDGNTIYF.

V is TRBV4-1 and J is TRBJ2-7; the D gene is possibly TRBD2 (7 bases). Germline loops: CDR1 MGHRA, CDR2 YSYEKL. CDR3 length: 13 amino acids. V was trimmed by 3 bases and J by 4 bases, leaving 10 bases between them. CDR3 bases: TGCGCCAGCAGCCACGAGGGGGGGTACGAGCAGTACTTC. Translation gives CASSHEGGYEQYF.

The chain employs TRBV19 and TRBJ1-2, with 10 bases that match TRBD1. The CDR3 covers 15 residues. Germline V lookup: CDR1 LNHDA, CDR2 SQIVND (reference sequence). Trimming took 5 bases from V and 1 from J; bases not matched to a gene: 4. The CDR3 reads CASSLDRGLNYGYTF. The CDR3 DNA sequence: TGTGCCAGTAGTCTTGACAGGGGGCTTAACTATGGCTACACCTTC.

The DNA of the CDR3 is TGTGCCAGCACCTCAAGGGGGAACACTGAAGCTTTCTTT. This codes for CASTSRGNTEAFF. V and J are TRBV27 and TRBJ1-1; perhaps TRBD1 as D (5 bases). The CDR3 extends over 13 amino acids. Per germline, CDR1 MNHEY and CDR2 SMNVEV (reference sequence). Trimming cost V 7 bases and J 1 base, with 10 bases left between them.

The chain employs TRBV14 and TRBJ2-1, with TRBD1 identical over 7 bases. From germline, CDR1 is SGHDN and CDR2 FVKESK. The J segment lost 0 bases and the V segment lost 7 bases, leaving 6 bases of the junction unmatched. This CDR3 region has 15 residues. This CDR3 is CASTRQGSSYNEQFF. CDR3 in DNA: TGTGCCAGCACACGACAGGGCAGCTCCTACAATGAGCAGTTCTTC.

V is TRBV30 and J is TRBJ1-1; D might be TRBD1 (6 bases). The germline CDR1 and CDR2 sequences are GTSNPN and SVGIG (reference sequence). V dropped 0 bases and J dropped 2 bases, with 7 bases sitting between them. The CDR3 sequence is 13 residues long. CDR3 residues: CAWSVQGNTEAFF. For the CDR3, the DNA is TGTGCCTGGAGTGTACAGGGAAACACTGAAGCTTTCTTT.

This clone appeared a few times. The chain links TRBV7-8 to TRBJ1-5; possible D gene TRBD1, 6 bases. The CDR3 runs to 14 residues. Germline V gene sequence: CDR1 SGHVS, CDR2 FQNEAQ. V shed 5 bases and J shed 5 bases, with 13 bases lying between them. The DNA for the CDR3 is TGTGCCAGCAGCGAACAGGGACGGGATCAGCCCCAGCATTTT. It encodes CASSEQGRDQPQHF.